This T cell receptor (beta chain) was sequenced in a study of OX40 agonist ivuxolimab in advanced cancers. The wider study: A history of anti-PD-1, anti-PD-L1 or anti-CTLA-4 therapy was acceptable, and roughly 40% had some.

This clone was observed once. Blood sampling took place at baseline, cycle 4 day 1, and cycle 7 day 1. Profiled with immunoSEQ multiplex PCR; TCRdb holds only in-frame clones, not every one. The data hold more than 45,000 clones, with roughly 81% observed a single time. This CDR3 comprises 15 residues. V was cut by 4 bases and J by 5 bases, with 16 bases left in between. Germline CDR1 and CDR2: SGHRS and YFSETQ. Sequencing was performed on CD4+ or CD8+ T cells sorted from blood, taken in a trial of the OX40 agonist ivuxolimab. This chain connects TRBV5-1 to TRBJ1-5, with D maybe TRBD1 (6 bases). The origin of this receptor is an adult with an advanced solid tumor such as melanoma, head and neck, liver or kidney cancer. The CDR3 reads CASSELPDRYQPQHF. The DNA for the CDR3 is TGCGCCAGCAGCGAATTACCCGACAGGTATCAGCCCCAGCATTTT.